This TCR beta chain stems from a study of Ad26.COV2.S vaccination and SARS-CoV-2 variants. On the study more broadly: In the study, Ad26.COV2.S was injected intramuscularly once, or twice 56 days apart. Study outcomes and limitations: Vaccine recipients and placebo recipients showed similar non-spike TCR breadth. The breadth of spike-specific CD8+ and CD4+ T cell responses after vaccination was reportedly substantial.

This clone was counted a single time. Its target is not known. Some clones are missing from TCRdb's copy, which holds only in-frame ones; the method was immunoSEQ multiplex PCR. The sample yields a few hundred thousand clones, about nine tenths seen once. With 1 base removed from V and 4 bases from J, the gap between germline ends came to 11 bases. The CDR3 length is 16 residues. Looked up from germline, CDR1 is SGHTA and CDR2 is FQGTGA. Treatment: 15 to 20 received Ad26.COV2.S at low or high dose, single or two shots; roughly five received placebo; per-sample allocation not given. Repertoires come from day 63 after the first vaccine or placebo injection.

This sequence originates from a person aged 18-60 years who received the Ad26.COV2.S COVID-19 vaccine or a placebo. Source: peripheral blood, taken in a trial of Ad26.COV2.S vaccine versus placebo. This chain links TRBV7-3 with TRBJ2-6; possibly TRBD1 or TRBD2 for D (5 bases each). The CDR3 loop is CASSLMGVAGANVLTF. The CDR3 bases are TGTGCCAGCAGCTTAATGGGGGTCGCCGGGGCCAACGTCCTGACTTTC. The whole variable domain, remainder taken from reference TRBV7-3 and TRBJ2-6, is GAGVSQTPSNKVTEKGKYVELRCDPISGHTALYWYRQSLGQGPEFLIYFQGTGAADDSGLPNDRFFAVRPEGSVSTLKIQRTERGDSAVYLCASSLMGVAGANVLTFGAGSRLTVL.